This TCR beta chain was retrieved from a study of spatial heterogeneity in lung cancer. Overall study context: Sequences of the beta chain were consistently detected in greater numbers than alpha-chain sequences. In raw reads, more than 9.5 appearances on average were recorded for each unique TCR and UMI combination.

The CDR3 runs to 17 residues. Trimming took 5 bases from V and 3 from J; bases not matched to a gene: 11. Germline V CDR1 and CDR2: MDHEN, SYDVKM. TCRdb passed the 5' RACE reads through MiXCR, listing each CDR3 protein once. This table has 20,000 to 25,000 distinct CDR3 sequences, roughly 10% appearing once. Findings of the study overall: Tumor mutation count correlated with how many alpha and beta TCRs expanded intratumorally.

Time point specified: sample taken at primary tumor resection. Material for sequencing was whole RNA from tumor, nontumor lung or frozen PBMC, left unsorted. This clonotype is classed as medium-sized. Antigen unknown. V is TRBV28 and J is TRBJ2-1; 9 positions agree with TRBD1. The starting material was lung tumor tissue, obtained at surgery. The clonotype was recovered from a male donor with early-stage non-small cell lung cancer. The CDR3 region has the DNA TGTGCCAGCAGTCCGCCCACAGACAGGGGGGACTACAATGAGCAGTTCTTC. Translating it yields CASSPPTDRGDYNEQFF. Full variable domain (remainder filled in from reference TRBV28 and TRBJ2-1): DVKVTQSSRYLVKRTGEKVFLECVQDMDHENMFWYRQDPGLGLRLIYFSYDVKMKEKGDIPEGYSVSREKKERFSLILESASTNQTSMYLCASSPPTDRGDYNEQFFGPGTRLTVL.